This TCR beta chain was recorded in a study of blood T cell repertoires in COVID-19. As originally analysed: Amplification of reference gene primers provided the estimated nucleated cell counts. Produced via immunoSEQ multiplex PCR; TCRdb's table is partial and in-frame only. V, J and clone size derive from that table, while D and trimming were established from the DNA sequence. The table lists 300,000 or so clones, 80% to 90% of them singletons. Germline CDR1 LNHDA, CDR2 SQIVND (reference sequence). V gave up 5 bases and J gave up 5 bases; unmatched junction bases: 13. The CDR3 is 18 amino acids. The chain couples TRBV19 to TRBJ1-6; TRBD1 matches at 9 bases. This receptor was taken from a man between 18 and 35 years old who had recovered from COVID-19. Sequencing used peripheral blood. This CDR3 is CASSSPQGQGMDNSPLHF. DNA of the CDR3: TGTGCCAGTAGTTCCCCCCAAGGACAGGGGATGGATAATTCACCCCTCCACTTT.